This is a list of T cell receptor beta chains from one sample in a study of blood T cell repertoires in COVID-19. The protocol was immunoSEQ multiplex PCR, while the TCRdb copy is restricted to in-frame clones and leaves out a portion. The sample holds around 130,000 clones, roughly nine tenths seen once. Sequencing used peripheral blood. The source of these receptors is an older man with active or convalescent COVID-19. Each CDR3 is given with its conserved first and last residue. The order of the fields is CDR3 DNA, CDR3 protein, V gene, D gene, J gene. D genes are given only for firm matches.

DNA: TGTGCCAGCAGTTCTCGTCAGGGGGCAGACACCTACGAGCAGTACTTC
CDR3: CASSSRQGADTYEQYF
V: TRBV6-5
D: TRBD1
J: TRBJ2-7

DNA: TGTGCCAGCAGCTTGGTCCCCCAGGGAAGCGAAAAACTGTTTTTT
CDR3: CASSLVPQGSEKLFF
V: TRBV5-5
D: .
J: TRBJ1-4

DNA: TGTGCCAGCAGCTTACAGGGAATAGCCTCCGAGCAGTACTTC
CDR3: CASSLQGIASEQYF
V: TRBV7-6
D: .
J: TRBJ2-7

DNA: TGCGCCAGCAGCTCAGACAGGGAAACCCAGTACTTC
CDR3: CASSSDRETQYF
V: TRBV5-1
D: TRBD1
J: TRBJ2-5

DNA: TGTGCCAGCAGCGACCAAGGGGGTCGTGGAAACACCATATATTTT
CDR3: CASSDQGGRGNTIYF
V: TRBV6-5
D: .
J: TRBJ1-3

DNA: TGTGCCAGCAGCTCGGGACAGGGTCCCCACGAGCAGTACTTC
CDR3: CASSSGQGPHEQYF
V: TRBV27
D: TRBD1
J: TRBJ2-7

DNA: TGTGCCAGCTCACCCTACCTGTCGGGAGCGGTGAACACCGGGGAGCTGTTTTTT
CDR3: CASSPYLSGAVNTGELFF
V: TRBV18
D: .
J: TRBJ2-2

DNA: TGTGCCAGTAGTAGAAGACCGGGACAGCTCTCTGGAAACACCATATATTTT
CDR3: CASSRRPGQLSGNTIYF
V: TRBV19
D: TRBD1
J: TRBJ1-3

DNA: TGCGCCAGCAGCCTGGGACTAGCGGGAGGTGTTGGGAATGAGCAGTTCTTC
CDR3: CASSLGLAGGVGNEQFF
V: TRBV5-1
D: TRBD2
J: TRBJ2-1

DNA: TGCGCCAGCAGCTTGGTCGCGACAGCCGCAACTAATGAAAAACTGTTTTTT
CDR3: CASSLVATAATNEKLFF
V: TRBV5-1
D: .
J: TRBJ1-4